A single sample gave rise to the 15 T cell receptor beta chains below, sequenced in a study of cytomegalovirus exposure and HLA in healthy donors. This PCR relied on a set of 60 Vbeta primers and 13 Jbeta primers. The method was immunoSEQ multiplex PCR; TCRdb's version includes in-frame clones alone and lacks a portion of them. The data show approximately 160,000 clones, over 70% seen once. The sample comprised PBMCs. Receptors originate from a male donor in good health and CMV-seropositive.

This clone was observed a handful of times. The CDR3 coding sequence is TGTGCCAGCAGTGGAGGCTCCAGAGCCGGAAACACCATATATTTT. It is translated as CASSGGSRAGNTIYF. The chain uses TRBV6-1 and TRBJ1-3; D unclear. This CDR3 comprises 15 residues. Trimming left V 4 bases short and J 4 bases short, with 14 bases between. Germline V gene lookup returns CDR1 MNHNS and CDR2 SASEGT.

The chain recombines TRBV15 with TRBJ1-5; D ambiguous. Germline lookup yields CDR1 LNHNV and CDR2 YYDKDF (reference sequence). CDR3 length equals 18 residues. Trimming stripped 2 bases from V and 0 bases from J, with 17 bases between. CDR3 sequence: CATSRTTYLPYSNQPQHF. CDR3 nucleotide sequence: TGTGCCACCAGCAGAACCACTTACCTCCCTTATAGCAATCAGCCCCAGCATTTT.

The gene calls are TRBV15 and TRBJ1-1, with a possible D match to TRBD1 (6 bases). The CDR3 is made up of 15 amino acids. Germline lookup yields CDR1 LNHNV and CDR2 YYDKDF (reference sequence). V was shortened by 1 base and J by 8 bases, with 17 bases between the two germline ends. The CDR3 DNA reads TGTGCCACCAGCAGAGTTCCAGGACAGCCTGGCGAAGCTTTCTTT. This codes for CATSRVPGQPGEAFF.

The chain uses TRBV6-1 and TRBJ1-3; D unresolved. V dropped 11 bases and J dropped 0 bases, with 17 bases sitting between them. Germline-derived CDR1 and CDR2 are MNHNS and SASEGT. The CDR3 runs to 15 residues. The DNA of the CDR3 is TGTGCCCACAAGGAGGGTGGGCTCTCTGGAAACACCATATATTTT. This codes for CAHKEGGLSGNTIYF.

V usage is TRBV12-5 and J usage is TRBJ2-4, with 10 positions matching TRBD1. The length of the CDR3 is 17 residues. Looked up from germline, CDR1 is LGHNT and CDR2 is FRNRAP. V lost 6 bases and J lost 14; bases outside the gene matches: 22. This CDR3 reads CASGPPAGTGEGGMKYF. The CDR3, as DNA: TGTGCTAGTGGACCTCCCGCCGGGACAGGGGAAGGTGGTATGAAGTACTTC.

The sample holds one count of this clone. The chain recombines TRBV7-9 with TRBJ1-1, with a possible D match to TRBD1 (6 bases). Germline V lookup: CDR1 SEHNR, CDR2 FQNEAQ (reference sequence). The CDR3 runs to 14 residues. V was shortened by 3 bases and J by 3 bases, with 11 bases between the two germline ends. In nucleotides, the CDR3 is TGTGCCAGCAGCTTTTCTGGGGGCTACACTGAAGCTTTCTTT. As protein: CASSFSGGYTEAFF.

This chain links TRBV5-6 with TRBJ1-1; no firm D call. The V end was cut by 0 bases, the J end by 0 bases, with 15 bases between. This CDR3 contains 17 residues. Germline assignment: CDR1 SGHDT and CDR2 YYEEEE. The CDR3 loop is CASSLADSRIVNTEAFF. CDR3 DNA sequence: TGTGCCAGCAGCTTGGCAGACTCCCGGATCGTGAACACTGAAGCTTTCTTT.

The rearrangement joins TRBV6-1 to TRBJ2-2; TRBD2 might be the D (6 bases). The CDR3 totals 13 residues. Between the trimmed V and J ends, which lost 10 bases and 1 base, there was a span of 10 bases. The germline V gene has CDR1 MNHNS and CDR2 SASEGT. The CDR3 loop reads CAIMGGNTGELFF. DNA for the CDR3: TGTGCCATCATGGGGGGGAACACCGGGGAGCTGTTTTTT.

This clone was counted between two and nine times. The V call is TRBV6-1, the J call TRBJ2-1; 9 bases align to TRBD2. The J segment lost 13 bases and the V segment lost 11 bases, leaving 6 bases of the junction unmatched. The CDR3 runs to 10 residues. Looked up from germline, CDR1 is MNHNS and CDR2 is SASEGT. The CDR3 protein is CASSGAGQFF. The CDR3 nucleotides read TGTGCCTCTAGCGGGGCGGGTCAGTTCTTC.

Written as DNA, the CDR3 is TGTGCCAGTAAGGAGGGAAACACTGAAGCTTTCTTT. Translated: CASKEGNTEAFF. The J gene is TRBJ1-1, the V gene TRBV19; no reliable D call. This CDR3 has 12 amino acids. Germline V gene lookup returns CDR1 LNHDA and CDR2 SQIVND (reference sequence). V dropped 7 bases and J dropped 2 bases, with 8 bases sitting between them.

V gene TRBV4-1 combines with J gene TRBJ2-5; 9 positions agree with TRBD2. CDR1 is MGHRA and CDR2 is YSYEKL in the germline V gene. The CDR3 length is 17 residues. The V segment lost 0 bases and the J segment 4 bases; nucleotides outside the gene matches: 9. CDR3 in DNA: TGCGCCAGCAGCCAAGATAAAAGGGCTAGCGGGGCAGAGACCCAGTACTTC. This translates into CASSQDKRASGAETQYF.

This chain connects TRBV5-6 to TRBJ1-2; 7 bases are shared with TRBD1. The V gene's germline CDR1 is SGHDT and CDR2 YYEEEE. The V and J ends lost 4 bases and 3 bases, in that order; junction bases with no gene match: 3. This CDR3 has 13 residues. The CDR3 nucleotides are TGTGCCAGCAGCCCCGGACAGGACTATGGCTACACCTTC. Translation gives CASSPGQDYGYTF.

The chain links TRBV19 to TRBJ2-7; 9 positions match TRBD1. The V gene's germline CDR1 is LNHDA and CDR2 SQIVND (reference sequence). The length of the CDR3 is 15 residues. V dropped 6 bases and J dropped 1; count of bases not matched to a gene: 7. The CDR3 DNA follows: TGTGCCAGTAGGGAGGCCGGGACAGGGTCCTACGAGCAGTACTTC. This codes for CASREAGTGSYEQYF. Variable domain in full (rest from reference TRBV19 and TRBJ2-7): DGGITQSPKYLFRKEGQNVTLSCEQNLNHDAMYWYRQDPGQGLRLIYYSQIVNDFQKGDIAEGYSVSREKKESFPLTVTSAQKNPTAFYLCASREAGTGSYEQYFGPGTRLTVT.

The chain links TRBV6-5 to TRBJ1-1; D is uncertain. V was clipped by 0 bases and J by 1 base, with 3 bases between them. The CDR3 loop spans 13 amino acids. CDR1 and CDR2 from the germline V gene are MNHEY and SVGAGI. DNA of the CDR3: TGTGCCAGCAGTTACTCCCAGAACACTGAAGCTTTCTTT. This sequence encodes CASSYSQNTEAFF.

The chain employs TRBV30 and TRBJ1-3; no firm D call. V was cut by 4 bases and J by 0 bases, with 7 bases left in between. The CDR3 length is 13 residues. Germline CDR1 GTSNPN, CDR2 SVGIG (reference sequence). CDR3 sequence (DNA): TGTGCCTGGAAGGAGAACTCTGGAAACACCATATATTTT. It yields the protein CAWKENSGNTIYF.